Reported below is one TCR beta chain. Its antigen is as yet unknown. Clones were sequenced by immunoSEQ multiplex PCR, and TCRdb holds only the in-frame ones, with some missing. Of more than 70,000 clones listed, roughly 80% were seen once; the top ten hold roughly 0.8%. These data originate in a study of graft-versus-host responses after intestinal transplantation. Study overall: Recipients had multivisceral, liver-intestinal, or isolated intestinal transplants. Recipients were all induced with anti-thymocyte globulin, then given tacrolimus and steroids for about three years.

With 11 bases removed from V and 2 bases from J, the gap between germline ends came to 15 bases. Germline loops: CDR1 MDHEN, CDR2 SYDVKM. The CDR3 has 13 residues. The receptor was isolated from a human donor who received an intestinal transplant. The sequences come from unstimulated CD4+ T cells sorted from spleen or lymph node cells, collected before intestinal transplant. The chain joins TRBV28 to TRBJ1-2; D is ambiguous. The CDR3 DNA reads as TGTGCCGTTAGTCGGACTCCCAACTATGGCTACACCTTC. Translating it yields CAVSRTPNYGYTF.